This note documents a single TCR beta chain sequence. This CDR3 contains 14 residues. V was cut by 5 bases and J by 2 bases, with 9 bases left in between. Germline V gives CDR1 SGHVS, CDR2 FNYEAQ. This sample is part of a study of siplizumab effects on memory and regulatory T cells. Sequencing used immunoSEQ multiplex PCR; TCRdb keeps in-frame clones, though not all of them. The table includes roughly 120,000 clones, roughly 94% detected once. This receptor was taken from a human donor in good health. This chain connects TRBV7-6 to TRBJ1-4; D is ambiguous. Sequenced input: non-Treg CD4+ T cells sorted from blood. CDR3 region: CASSPIPTNEKLFF. CDR3 coding DNA: TGTGCCAGCAGCCCTATCCCTACTAATGAAAAACTGTTTTTT.